Listed below are T cell receptor beta chains from one sample, sequenced in a study of blood T cell repertoires in COVID-19. Repertoires were generated with immunoSEQ multiplex PCR, while TCRdb's copy carries only in-frame clones and drops some. The repertoire holds around 480,000 clones, around 87% seen once, with about 0.65% in the top ten. The sequencing sample was made of PBMCs or T cells enriched from blood (not recorded which). The receptors originated from a woman aged 18-29 years who had recovered from COVID-19. CDR3s include the opening cysteine and the closing phenylalanine or tryptophan. D genes are given only for firm matches.

>TRBV10-3|-|TRBJ1-4
CAISESGQNEKLFF
TGTGCCATCAGTGAGTCAGGACAGAATGAAAAACTGTTTTTT
>TRBV6-5|-|TRBJ2-1
CASSYGGAASYNEQFF
TGTGCCAGCAGTTACGGGGGGGCCGCGTCCTACAATGAGCAGTTCTTC
>TRBV2|-|TRBJ1-6
CASSEGGGSPLHF
TGTGCCAGCAGTGAGGGCGGGGGTTCACCCCTCCACTTT
>TRBV28|-|TRBJ2-7
CASSSPILHRERPYEQYF
TGTGCCAGCAGTTCCCCCATACTTCACAGGGAGCGGCCCTACGAGCAGTACTTC
>TRBV30|-|TRBJ1-1
CAWSDRGFQNTEAFF
TGTGCCTGGAGCGACCGGGGTTTCCAGAACACTGAAGCTTTCTTT
>TRBV28|-|TRBJ1-3
CASNAGNTIYF
TGTGCCAGCAACGCCGGGAACACCATATATTTT
>TRBV5-4|TRBD1|TRBJ2-1
CASSLGGQGSYNEQFF
TGTGCCAGCAGCTTGGGGGGACAGGGGTCTTACAATGAGCAGTTCTTC
>TRBV30|-|TRBJ2-2
CAWTFGLAGGELFF
TGTGCCTGGACCTTCGGGCTAGCCGGCGGGGAGCTGTTTTTT
>TRBV13|-|TRBJ1-5
CASSLKGGQPQHF
TGTGCCAGCAGCTTAAAAGGGGGTCAGCCCCAGCATTTT
>TRBV24-1|-|TRBJ2-3
CATSESLRGAWTDTQYF
TGTGCCACCAGTGAGTCACTCAGGGGGGCATGGACAGATACGCAGTATTTT
>TRBV5-4|-|TRBJ1-4
CASSPGRGKLLREKEKLFF
TGTGCCAGCAGCCCTGGGAGAGGGAAACTCTTACGCGAGAAGGAAAAACTGTTTTTT
>TRBV3-1/TRBV3-2|-|TRBJ1-6
CASSYSGENSPLHF
TGTGCCAGCAGTTACAGCGGGGAGAATTCACCCCTCCACTTT
>TRBV10-3|TRBD1|TRBJ2-5
CATDPGTGGKTQYF
TGTGCCACCGATCCCGGGACAGGGGGAAAGACCCAGTACTTC
>TRBV6-5|TRBD1|TRBJ1-5
CASVRQGGWQPQHF
TGTGCCAGCGTTAGACAGGGAGGTTGGCAGCCCCAGCATTTT